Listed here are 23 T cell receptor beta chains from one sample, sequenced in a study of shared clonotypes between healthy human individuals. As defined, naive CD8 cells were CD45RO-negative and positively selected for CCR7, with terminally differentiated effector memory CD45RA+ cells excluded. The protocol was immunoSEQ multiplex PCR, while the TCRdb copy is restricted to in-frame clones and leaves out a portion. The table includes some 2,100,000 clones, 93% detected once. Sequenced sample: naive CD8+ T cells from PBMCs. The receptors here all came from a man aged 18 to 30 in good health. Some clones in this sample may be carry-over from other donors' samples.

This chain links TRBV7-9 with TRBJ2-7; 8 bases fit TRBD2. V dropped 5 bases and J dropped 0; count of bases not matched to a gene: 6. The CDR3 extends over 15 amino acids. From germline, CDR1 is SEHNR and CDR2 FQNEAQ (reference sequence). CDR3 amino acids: CASSPPRGGSYEQYF. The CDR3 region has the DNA TGTGCCAGCAGCCCCCCCCGGGGGGGCTCCTACGAGCAGTACTTC.

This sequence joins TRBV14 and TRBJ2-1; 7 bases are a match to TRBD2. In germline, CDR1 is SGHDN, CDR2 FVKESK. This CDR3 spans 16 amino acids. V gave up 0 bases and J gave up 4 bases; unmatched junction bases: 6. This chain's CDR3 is CASSQDPGGIYNEQFF. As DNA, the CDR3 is TGTGCCAGCAGCCAAGATCCGGGAGGTATTTACAATGAGCAGTTCTTC.

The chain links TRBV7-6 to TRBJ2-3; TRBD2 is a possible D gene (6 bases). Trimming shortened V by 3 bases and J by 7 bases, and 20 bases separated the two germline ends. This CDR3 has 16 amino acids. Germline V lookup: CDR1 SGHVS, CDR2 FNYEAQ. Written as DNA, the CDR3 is TGTGCCAGCAGCTTCCGCCGGGACGGGAGAACGAATACGCAGTATTTT. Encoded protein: CASSFRRDGRTNTQYF. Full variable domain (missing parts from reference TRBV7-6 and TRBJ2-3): GAGVSQSPRYKVTKRGQDVALRCDPISGHVSLYWYRQALGQGPEFLTYFNYEAQQDKSGLPNDRFSAERPEGSISTLTIQRTEQRDSAMYRCASSFRRDGRTNTQYFGPGTRLTVL.

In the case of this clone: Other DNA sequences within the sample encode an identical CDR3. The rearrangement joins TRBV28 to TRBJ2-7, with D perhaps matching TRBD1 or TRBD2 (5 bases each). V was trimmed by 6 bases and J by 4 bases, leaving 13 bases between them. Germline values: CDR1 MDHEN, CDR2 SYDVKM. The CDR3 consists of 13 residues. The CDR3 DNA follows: TGTGCCAGCAGGGGGACCGGAGCTTACGAGCAGTACTTC. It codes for CASRGTGAYEQYF.

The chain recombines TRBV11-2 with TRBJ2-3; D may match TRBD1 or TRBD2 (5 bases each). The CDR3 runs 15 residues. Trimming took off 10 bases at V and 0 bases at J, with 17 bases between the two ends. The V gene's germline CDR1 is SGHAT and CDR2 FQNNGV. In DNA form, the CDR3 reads TGTGCCACCTCCCTTAGGGGACGGAGCACAGATACGCAGTATTTT. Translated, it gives CATSLRGRSTDTQYF.

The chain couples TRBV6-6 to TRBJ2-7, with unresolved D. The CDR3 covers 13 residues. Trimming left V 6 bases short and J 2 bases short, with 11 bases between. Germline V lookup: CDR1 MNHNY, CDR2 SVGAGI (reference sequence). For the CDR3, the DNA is TGTGCCAGCAGGCCGGAAGCAGCCTACGAGCAGTACTTC. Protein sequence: CASRPEAAYEQYF.

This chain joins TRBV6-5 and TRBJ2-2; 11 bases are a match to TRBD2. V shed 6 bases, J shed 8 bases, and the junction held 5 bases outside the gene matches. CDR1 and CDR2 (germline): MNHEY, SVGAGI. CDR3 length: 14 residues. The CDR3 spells CASSEGLAAGELFF. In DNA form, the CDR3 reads TGTGCCAGCAGCGAGGGACTAGCGGCGGGGGAGCTGTTTTTT.

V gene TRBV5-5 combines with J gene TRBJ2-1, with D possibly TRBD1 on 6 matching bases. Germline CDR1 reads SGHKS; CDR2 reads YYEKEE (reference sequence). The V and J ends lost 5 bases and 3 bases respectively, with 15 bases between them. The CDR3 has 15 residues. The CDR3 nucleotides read TGTGCCAGCAGTGAAAGCCGGGACAACTACAATGAGCAGTTCTTC. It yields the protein CASSESRDNYNEQFF.

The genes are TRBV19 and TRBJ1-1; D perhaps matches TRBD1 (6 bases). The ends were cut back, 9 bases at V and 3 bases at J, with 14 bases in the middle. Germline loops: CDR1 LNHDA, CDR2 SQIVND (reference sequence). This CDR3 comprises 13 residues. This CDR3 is CASMTGQDTEAFF. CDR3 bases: TGTGCCAGCATGACGGGACAAGACACTGAAGCTTTCTTT.

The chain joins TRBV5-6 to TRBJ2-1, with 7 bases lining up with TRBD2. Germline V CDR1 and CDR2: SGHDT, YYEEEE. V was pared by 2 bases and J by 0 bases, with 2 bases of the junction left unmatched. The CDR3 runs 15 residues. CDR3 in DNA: TGTGCCAGCAGCTTAAGGGACTACTCCTACAATGAGCAGTTCTTC. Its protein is CASSLRDYSYNEQFF.

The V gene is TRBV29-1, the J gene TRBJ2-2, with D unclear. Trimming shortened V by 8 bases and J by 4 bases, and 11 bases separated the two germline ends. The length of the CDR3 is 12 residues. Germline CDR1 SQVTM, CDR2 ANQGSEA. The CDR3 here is CSFLLSTGELFF. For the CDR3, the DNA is TGCAGCTTTCTACTAAGCACCGGGGAGCTGTTTTTT.

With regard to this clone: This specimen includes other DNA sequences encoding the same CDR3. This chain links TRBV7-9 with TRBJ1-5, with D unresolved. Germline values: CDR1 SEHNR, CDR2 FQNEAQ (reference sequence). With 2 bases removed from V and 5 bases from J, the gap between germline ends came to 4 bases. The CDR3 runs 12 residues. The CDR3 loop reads CASSLFDQPQHF. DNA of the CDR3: TGTGCCAGCAGCTTATTTGATCAGCCCCAGCATTTT.

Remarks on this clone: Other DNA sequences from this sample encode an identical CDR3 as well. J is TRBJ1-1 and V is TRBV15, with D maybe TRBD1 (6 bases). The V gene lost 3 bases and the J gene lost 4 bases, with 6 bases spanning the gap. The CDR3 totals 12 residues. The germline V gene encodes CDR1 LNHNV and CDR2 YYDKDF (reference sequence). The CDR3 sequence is CATSRDSTEAFF. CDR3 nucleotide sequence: TGTGCCACCAGCAGGGACAGCACTGAAGCTTTCTTT. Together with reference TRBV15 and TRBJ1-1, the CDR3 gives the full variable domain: DAMVIQNPRYQVTQFGKPVTLSCSQTLNHNVMYWYQQKSSQAPKLLFHYYDKDFNNEADTPDNFQSRRPNTSFCFLDIRSPGLGDTAMYLCATSRDSTEAFFGQGTRLTVV.

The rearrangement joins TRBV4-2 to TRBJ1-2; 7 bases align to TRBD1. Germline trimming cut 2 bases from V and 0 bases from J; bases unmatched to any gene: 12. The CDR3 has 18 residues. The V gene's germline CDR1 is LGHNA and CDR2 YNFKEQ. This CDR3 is CASSQPDWTGLSNYGYTF. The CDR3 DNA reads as TGTGCCAGCAGCCAACCCGATTGGACAGGTCTGTCTAACTATGGCTACACCTTC.

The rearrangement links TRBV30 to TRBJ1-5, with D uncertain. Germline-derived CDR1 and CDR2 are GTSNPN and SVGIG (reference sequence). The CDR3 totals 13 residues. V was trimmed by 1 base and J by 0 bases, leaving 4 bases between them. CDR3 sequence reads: CAWSAVSNQPQHF. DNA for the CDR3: TGTGCCTGGAGTGCCGTTAGCAATCAGCCCCAGCATTTT. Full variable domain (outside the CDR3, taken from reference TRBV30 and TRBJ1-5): SQTIHQWPATLVQPVGSPLSLECTVEGTSNPNLYWYRQAAGRGLQLLFYSVGIGQISSEVPQNLSASRPQDRQFILSSKKLLLSDSGFYLCAWSAVSNQPQHFGDGTRLSIL.

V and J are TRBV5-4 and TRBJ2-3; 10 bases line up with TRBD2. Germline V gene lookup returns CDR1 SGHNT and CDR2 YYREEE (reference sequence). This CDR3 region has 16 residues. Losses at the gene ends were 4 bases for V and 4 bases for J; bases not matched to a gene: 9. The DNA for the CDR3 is TGTGCCAGCAGCGGTACTAGCGGGGCTGCCCCAGATACGCAGTATTTT. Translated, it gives CASSGTSGAAPDTQYF. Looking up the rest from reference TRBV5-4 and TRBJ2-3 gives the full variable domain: ETGVTQSPTHLIKTRGQQVTLRCSSQSGHNTVSWYQQALGQGPQFIFQYYREEENGRGNFPPRFSGLQFPNYSSELNVNALELDDSALYLCASSGTSGAAPDTQYFGPGTRLTVL.

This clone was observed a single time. CDR3 loop: CASSYSDNYNEQFF. The DNA for the CDR3 is TGTGCCAGCAGTTATTCCGACAATTACAATGAGCAGTTCTTC. The J gene is TRBJ2-1, the V gene TRBV6-5, with D unclear. The V gene lost 3 bases and the J gene lost 4 bases, with 10 bases spanning the gap. This CDR3 comprises 14 residues. Germline V gives CDR1 MNHEY, CDR2 SVGAGI.

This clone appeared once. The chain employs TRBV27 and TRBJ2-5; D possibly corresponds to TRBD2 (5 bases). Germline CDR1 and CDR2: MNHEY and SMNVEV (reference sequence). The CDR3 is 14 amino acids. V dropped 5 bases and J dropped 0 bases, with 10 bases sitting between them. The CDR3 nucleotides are TGTGCCAGCAGTCCCACTAGATACCAAGAGACCCAGTACTTC. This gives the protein CASSPTRYQETQYF.

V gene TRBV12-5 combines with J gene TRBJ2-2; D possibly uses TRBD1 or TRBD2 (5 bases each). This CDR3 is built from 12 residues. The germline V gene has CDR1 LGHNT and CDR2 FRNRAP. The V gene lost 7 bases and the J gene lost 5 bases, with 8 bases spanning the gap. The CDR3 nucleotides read TGTGCTAGTGTTGGGGGAACCGGGGAGCTGTTTTTT. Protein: CASVGGTGELFF.

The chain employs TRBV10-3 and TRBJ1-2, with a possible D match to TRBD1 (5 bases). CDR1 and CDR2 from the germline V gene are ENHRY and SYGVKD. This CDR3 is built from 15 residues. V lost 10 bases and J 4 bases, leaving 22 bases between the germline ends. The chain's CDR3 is CATLGGTNSGYGYTF. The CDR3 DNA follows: TGTGCCACCCTCGGAGGGACGAACTCCGGCTATGGCTACACCTTC.

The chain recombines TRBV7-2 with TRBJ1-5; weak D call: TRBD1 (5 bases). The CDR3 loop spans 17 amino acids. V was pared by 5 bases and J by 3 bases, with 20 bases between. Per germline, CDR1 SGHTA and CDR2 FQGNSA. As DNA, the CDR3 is TGTGCCAGCAGCCCTTTCGGGGGATTCGGGCCCAATCAGCCCCAGCATTTT. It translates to CASSPFGGFGPNQPQHF.

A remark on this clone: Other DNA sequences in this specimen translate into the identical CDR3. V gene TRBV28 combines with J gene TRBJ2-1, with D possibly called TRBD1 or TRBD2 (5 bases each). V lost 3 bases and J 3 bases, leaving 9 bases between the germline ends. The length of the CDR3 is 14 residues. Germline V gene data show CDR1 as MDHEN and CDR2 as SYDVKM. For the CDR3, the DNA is TGTGCCAGCAGTTTCGGGACCTACTACAATGAGCAGTTCTTC. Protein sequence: CASSFGTYYNEQFF.

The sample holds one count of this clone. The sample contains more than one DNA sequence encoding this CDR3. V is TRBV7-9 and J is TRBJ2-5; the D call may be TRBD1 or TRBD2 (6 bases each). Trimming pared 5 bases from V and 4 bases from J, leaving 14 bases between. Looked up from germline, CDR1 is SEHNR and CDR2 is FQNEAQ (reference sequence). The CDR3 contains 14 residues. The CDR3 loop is CASSPPGGGETQYF. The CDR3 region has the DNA TGTGCCAGCAGCCCACCCGGAGGGGGAGAGACCCAGTACTTC.